This T cell receptor beta chain comes out of a study of response to subunit inactivated influenza vaccine. Each CDR3 protein gets one entry after TCRdb re-called the RT-PCR reads with MiXCR. Here the sample spans a few hundred thousand distinct CDR3 sequences, less than 7.5% being singletons. This CDR3 comprises 13 residues. Per germline, CDR1 MGHDK and CDR2 SYGVNS. After removal of 8 bases from V and 1 base from J, the junction contained 5 bases not matched to a gene. A word on this clonotype: Its antigen is not identified.

Findings of the study overall: There was a suggestion from the authors that each seasonal influenza vaccination recruits few new T cells.

The specimen comprised PBMCs from blood, sampled roughly 24 months after vaccination. V is TRBV25-1 and J is TRBJ2-7, with 7 bases identical to TRBD1. The sequence was collected from a man in his fifties or sixties who received an inactivated influenza vaccine. CDR3 loop: CASGQDSSYEQYF. For the CDR3, the DNA is TGTGCCAGCGGACAGGATAGTTCCTACGAGCAGTACTTC.